This record covers a single T cell receptor (beta chain). The sample originates from a study of memory CD4+ T cells and cytomegalovirus serostatus. This CDR3 is 15 amino acids long. From germline, CDR1 is MNHEY and CDR2 SMNVEV (reference sequence). Trimming took off 2 bases at V and 8 bases at J, with 16 bases between the two ends. This table comes from immunoSEQ multiplex PCR, and its TCRdb copy is limited to in-frame clones, with some not included. The sample has around 84,000 clones; 80% are singletons. The sort gate was single viable CD3+CD4+CD8-CD45RO+ cells for memory CD4+ T cells. This sequence joins TRBV27 and TRBJ1-3, with D maybe TRBD1 (5 bases). The sample taken for sequencing was memory CD4+ T cells from blood. The receptor's source is an adult in good health and CMV-seronegative. This CDR3 reads CASSLSWGLGDTIYF. DNA of the CDR3: TGTGCCAGCAGTTTAAGTTGGGGCCTGGGGGACACCATATATTTT.